These T cell receptor beta chains were read from a single sample in a study of cytomegalovirus exposure and HLA in healthy donors. TCRdb keeps only in-frame clones here, not all; method: immunoSEQ multiplex PCR. The table lists roughly 100,000 clones, about four fifths of them singletons, with 1% to 1.5% in the top ten. The source material was PBMCs. These receptors were taken from a man in his forties or fifties in good health and CMV-seronegative. Both conserved end residues are part of each CDR3. The order of the fields is J gene, D gene, V gene, clone size, CDR3 DNA, CDR3 protein. D genes are given only for firm matches. Some rows have no size entry. The others give once, few or many, or a class for an expanded clone.

>TRBJ1-6|TRBD1|TRBV27|.
TGTGCCAGCAGTTACGGACAGGGTAGTTCACCCCTCCACTTT
CASSYGQGSSPLHF
>TRBJ2-7|TRBD2|TRBV4-1|few
TGCGCCAGCAGCCAAGGACTAGCGGGGGCCTCCGAGCAGTACTTC
CASSQGLAGASEQYF
>TRBJ2-1|.|TRBV27|few
TGTGCCAGCAATACAGGGTCCTACAATGAGCAGTTCTTC
CASNTGSYNEQFF
>TRBJ2-3|TRBD2|TRBV23-1|.
TGCGCCAGCAGTCAACCCCCCAGCCCAGCGGGGAGCACAGATACGCAGTATTTT
CASSQPPSPAGSTDTQYF
>TRBJ1-3|.|TRBV19|once
TGTGCCAGTAGTATCCCAACAGGGAGCGGAAACACCATATATTTT
CASSIPTGSGNTIYF
>TRBJ2-3|TRBD2|TRBV4-1|few
TGCGCCAGCAGCCAAGATGGGGTAGCGGGCGCCACAGATACGCAGTATTTT
CASSQDGVAGATDTQYF
>TRBJ1-2|TRBD1|TRBV7-9|.
TGTGCCAGCAGCTTCACAGGGGGCGCGGGTTATGGCTACACCTTC
CASSFTGGAGYGYTF
>TRBJ2-5|.|TRBV27|.
TGTGCCAGCAGCATTGCGGGGCCTCGAGAGACCCAGTACTTC
CASSIAGPRETQYF
>TRBJ1-1|TRBD1|TRBV5-1|.
TGCGCCAGCAGCCCCGGGACAGGGGTGAACACTGAAGCTTTCTTT
CASSPGTGVNTEAFF
>TRBJ1-1|.|TRBV6-5|.
TGTGCCAGCAGAGGTGAAGACAGTCTCGACACTGAAGCTTTCTTT
CASRGEDSLDTEAFF
>TRBJ2-1|.|TRBV13|.
TGTGCCAGCAGCTTCGACAATGAGCAGTTCTTC
CASSFDNEQFF
>TRBJ1-5|TRBD1|TRBV19|.
TGTGCCAGTAAAACAGGGGTTACTCAGCCCCAGCATTTT
CASKTGVTQPQHF
>TRBJ2-5|.|TRBV29-1|.
TGCAGCGTTGAAGATCGTGGGCAGGGGATGGAGACCCAGTACTTC
CSVEDRGQGMETQYF
>TRBJ2-5|.|TRBV5-6|.
TGTGCCAGCAGCTTGGACAGGATCCTCCCAGAGACCCAGTACTTC
CASSLDRILPETQYF
>TRBJ2-7|TRBD1|TRBV2|.
TGTGCCAGCAGTGACATACCGGGACAGGAGCCCTACGAGCAGTACTTC
CASSDIPGQEPYEQYF
>TRBJ1-4|.|TRBV5-1|.
TGCGCCAGCAGCTTCGGGGGGTCTAATGAAAAACTGTTTTTT
CASSFGGSNEKLFF
>TRBJ1-1|.|TRBV19|.
TGTGCCAGTAGTATTGGGCAGTCTGAAGCTTTCTTT
CASSIGQSEAFF
>TRBJ1-2|.|TRBV4-3|.
TGCGCCGGCAGCCATGGGAACCCGGGGGACGGGTATGGCTACACCTTC
CAGSHGNPGDGYGYTF
>TRBJ1-4|TRBD1|TRBV18|few
TGTGCCAGCTCAACGGACAGGGAGATTGAAAAACTGTTTTTT
CASSTDREIEKLFF
>TRBJ1-6|.|TRBV6-5|.
TGTGCCAGCAGTTACTTAAATTCACCCCTCCACTTT
CASSYLNSPLHF
>TRBJ1-2|TRBD1|TRBV5-1|.
TGCGCCAGCACACGATCGGGACAGGGGGCGGGAGGCTACACCTTC
CASTRSGQGAGGYTF
>TRBJ1-1|.|TRBV5-1|.
TGCGCCAGCAGCTTGGCCCCCGGGGTTGAAGCTTTCTTT
CASSLAPGVEAFF
>TRBJ2-2|.|TRBV18|.
TGTGCCAGCTCACCACGGGAGTTCGAGGAGCTGTTTTTT
CASSPREFEELFF
>TRBJ2-1|TRBD2|TRBV5-1|few
TGCGCCAGCAGCTGGACTAGCGGGAGCTCCTACAATGAGCAGTTCTTC
CASSWTSGSSYNEQFF
>TRBJ2-3|TRBD2|TRBV7-6|.
TGTGCCAGCAGCCTAGGACTAGCGGGACTAGTAGATACGCAGTATTTT
CASSLGLAGLVDTQYF
>TRBJ2-3|TRBD2|TRBV5-1|.
TGCGCCAGCAGCCTGACTAGCGGGAGTGGAGATACGCAGTATTTT
CASSLTSGSGDTQYF
>TRBJ1-3|.|TRBV25-1|.
TGTGCCAGCAGTGGAGGCCTCCTTTATGGAAACACCATATATTTT
CASSGGLLYGNTIYF
>TRBJ2-3|TRBD1|TRBV6-1|.
TGTGCCAGCAGTGGGGAGACAGGGGGGGGCTATACGCAGTATTTT
CASSGETGGGYTQYF
>TRBJ1-1|.|TRBV14|.
TGTGCCAGCAGCCAAGATTGGGGGGAAGTGAACACTGAAGCTTTCTTT
CASSQDWGEVNTEAFF
>TRBJ2-7|.|TRBV9|.
TGTGCCAGCAGCGTAGGAGCGGGCTACGAGCAGTACTTC
CASSVGAGYEQYF
>TRBJ2-7|TRBD1|TRBV14|.
TGTGCCAGCAGCCAAGGGGGAGGACAGGGGGCTTACGAGCAGTACTTC
CASSQGGGQGAYEQYF